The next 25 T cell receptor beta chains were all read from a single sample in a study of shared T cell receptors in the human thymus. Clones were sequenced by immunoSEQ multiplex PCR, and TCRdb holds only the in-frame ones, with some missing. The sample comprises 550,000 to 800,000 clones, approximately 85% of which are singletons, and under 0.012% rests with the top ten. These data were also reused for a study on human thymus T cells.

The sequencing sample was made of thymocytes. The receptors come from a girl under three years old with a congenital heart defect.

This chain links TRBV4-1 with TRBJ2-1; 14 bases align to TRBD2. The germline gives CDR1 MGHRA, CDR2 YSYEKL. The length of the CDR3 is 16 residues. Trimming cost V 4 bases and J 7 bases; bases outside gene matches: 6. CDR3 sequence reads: CASSLRLAGGPNEQFF. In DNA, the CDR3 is TGCGCCAGCAGCCTTCGACTAGCGGGGGGGCCGAATGAGCAGTTCTTC.

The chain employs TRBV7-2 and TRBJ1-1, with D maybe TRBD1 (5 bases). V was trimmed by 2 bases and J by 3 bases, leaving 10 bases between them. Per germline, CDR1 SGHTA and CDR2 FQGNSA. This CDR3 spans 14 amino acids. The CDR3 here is CASSLRGRYTEAFF. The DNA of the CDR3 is TGTGCCAGCAGCTTAAGGGGAAGGTACACTGAAGCTTTCTTT.

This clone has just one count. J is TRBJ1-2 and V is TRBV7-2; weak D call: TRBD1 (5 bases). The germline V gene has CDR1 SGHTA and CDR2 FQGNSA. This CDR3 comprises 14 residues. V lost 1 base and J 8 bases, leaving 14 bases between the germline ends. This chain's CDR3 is CASSLVETAGGYTF. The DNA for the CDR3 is TGTGCCAGCAGCTTAGTTGAGACAGCCGGAGGCTACACCTTC.

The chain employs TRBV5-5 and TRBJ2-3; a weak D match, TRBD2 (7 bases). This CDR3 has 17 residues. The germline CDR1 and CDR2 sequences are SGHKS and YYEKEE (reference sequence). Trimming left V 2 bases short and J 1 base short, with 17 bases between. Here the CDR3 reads CASSFLGAGVRTDTQYF. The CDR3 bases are TGTGCCAGCAGCTTTCTGGGGGCGGGGGTTCGCACAGATACGCAGTATTTT.

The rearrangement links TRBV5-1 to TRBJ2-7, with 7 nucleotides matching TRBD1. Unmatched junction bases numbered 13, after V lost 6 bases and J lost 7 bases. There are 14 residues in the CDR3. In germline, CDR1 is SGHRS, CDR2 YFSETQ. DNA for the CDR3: TGCGCCAGCACCCCGGACAGGTGGGCTAGAGAGCAGTACTTC. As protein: CASTPDRWAREQYF.

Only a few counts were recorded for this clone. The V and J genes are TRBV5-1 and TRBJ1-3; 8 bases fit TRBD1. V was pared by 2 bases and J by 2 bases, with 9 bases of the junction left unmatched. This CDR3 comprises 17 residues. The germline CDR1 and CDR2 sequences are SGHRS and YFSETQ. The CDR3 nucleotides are TGCGCCAGCAGCTTTAAGCCCGGACAGGGAACTGGAAACACCATATATTTT. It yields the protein CASSFKPGQGTGNTIYF.

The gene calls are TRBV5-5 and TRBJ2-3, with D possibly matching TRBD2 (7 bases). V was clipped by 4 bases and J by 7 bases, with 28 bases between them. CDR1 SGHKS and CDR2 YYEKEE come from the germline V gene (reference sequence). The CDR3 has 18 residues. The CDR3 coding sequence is TGTGCCAGCAGCGACAGTAGGGGGGGGAGAAGGGGCCAGAATACGCAGTATTTT. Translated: CASSDSRGGRRGQNTQYF.

The chain's CDR3 is CASSLRWGRTEAFF. Written as DNA, the CDR3 is TGTGCCAGCAGTTTAAGGTGGGGGCGCACTGAAGCTTTCTTT. The chain employs TRBV27 and TRBJ1-1; D possibly corresponds to TRBD1 (6 bases). The CDR3 covers 14 residues. Germline-derived CDR1 and CDR2 are MNHEY and SMNVEV (reference sequence). Trimming shortened V by 2 bases and J by 4 bases, and 11 bases separated the two germline ends.

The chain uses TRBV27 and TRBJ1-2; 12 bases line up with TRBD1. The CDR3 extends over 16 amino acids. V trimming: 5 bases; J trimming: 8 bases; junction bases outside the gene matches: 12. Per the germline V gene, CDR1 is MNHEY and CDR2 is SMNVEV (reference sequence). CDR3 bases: TGTGCCAGCAGTCCGCGGTCGGGACAGGGGGCAGTAGGCTACACCTTC. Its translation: CASSPRSGQGAVGYTF.

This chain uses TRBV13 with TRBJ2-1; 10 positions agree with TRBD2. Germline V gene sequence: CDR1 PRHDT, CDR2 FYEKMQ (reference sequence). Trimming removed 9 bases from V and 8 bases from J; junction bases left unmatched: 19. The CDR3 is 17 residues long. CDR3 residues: CASPSPSGGPLWDEQFF. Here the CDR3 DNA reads TGTGCCAGTCCCAGCCCTAGCGGGGGCCCCCTTTGGGATGAGCAGTTCTTC.

CDR3 coding DNA: TGCAGCGCCGGGACAGAGAACACCGGGGAGCTGTTTTTT. Protein product: CSAGTENTGELFF. The V call is TRBV29-1, the J call TRBJ2-2, with 7 bases identical to TRBD1. The V segment lost 7 bases and the J segment 1 base; nucleotides outside the gene matches: 3. This CDR3 is 13 amino acids long. The germline gives CDR1 SQVTM, CDR2 ANQGSEA.

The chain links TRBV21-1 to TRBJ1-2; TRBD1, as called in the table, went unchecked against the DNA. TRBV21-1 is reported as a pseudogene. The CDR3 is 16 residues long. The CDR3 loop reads CASSTNTGRLGYGYTF. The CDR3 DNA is TGTGCCAGCAGCACAAACACAGGGCGTCTGGGCTATGGCTACACCTTC.

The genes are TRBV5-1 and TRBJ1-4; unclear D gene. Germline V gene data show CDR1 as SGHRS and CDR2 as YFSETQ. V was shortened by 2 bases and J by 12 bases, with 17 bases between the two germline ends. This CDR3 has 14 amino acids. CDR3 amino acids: CASSFEGPLGELFF. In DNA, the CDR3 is TGCGCCAGCAGCTTTGAGGGCCCGCTGGGCGAACTGTTTTTT.

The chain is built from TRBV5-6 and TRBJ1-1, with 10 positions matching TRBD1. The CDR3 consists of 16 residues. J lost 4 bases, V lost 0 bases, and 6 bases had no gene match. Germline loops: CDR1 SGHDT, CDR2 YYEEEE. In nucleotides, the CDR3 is TGTGCCAGCAGCTTGGGGGACAGGGGTTTGAGCACTGAAGCTTTCTTT. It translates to CASSLGDRGLSTEAFF.

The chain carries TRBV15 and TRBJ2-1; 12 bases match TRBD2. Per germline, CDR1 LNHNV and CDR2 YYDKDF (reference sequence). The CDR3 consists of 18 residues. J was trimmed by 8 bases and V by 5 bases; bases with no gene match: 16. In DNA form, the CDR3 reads TGTGCCACCAGCCCCTGGGCACCTAGCGGGGGGGCTCAGTATGAGCAGTTCTTC. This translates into CATSPWAPSGGAQYEQFF.

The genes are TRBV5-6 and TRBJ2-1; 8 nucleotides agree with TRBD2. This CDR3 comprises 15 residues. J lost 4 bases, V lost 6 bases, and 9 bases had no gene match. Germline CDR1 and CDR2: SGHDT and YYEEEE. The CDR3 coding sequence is TGTGCCAGCACCCCCCCCCGGGGGGGATACAATGAGCAGTTCTTC. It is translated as CASTPPRGGYNEQFF.

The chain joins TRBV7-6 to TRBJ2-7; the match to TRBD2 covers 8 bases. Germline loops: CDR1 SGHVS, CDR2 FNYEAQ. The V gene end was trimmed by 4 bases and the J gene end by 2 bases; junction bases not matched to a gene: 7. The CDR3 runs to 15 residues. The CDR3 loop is CASSSGRGVTYEQYF. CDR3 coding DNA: TGTGCCAGCAGCTCTGGGCGGGGGGTCACCTACGAGCAGTACTTC.

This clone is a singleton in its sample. The CDR3 DNA reads TGCGCCAGCAGCCAAGGTCCCGGACAGGGCCATGAGCAGTTCTTC. Translating it yields CASSQGPGQGHEQFF. This sequence joins TRBV4-3 and TRBJ2-1, with 8 bases identical to TRBD1. CDR3 size: 15 residues. The germline gives CDR1 LGHNA, CDR2 YSLEER. The V gene end was trimmed by 1 base and the J gene end by 8 bases; junction bases not matched to a gene: 7.

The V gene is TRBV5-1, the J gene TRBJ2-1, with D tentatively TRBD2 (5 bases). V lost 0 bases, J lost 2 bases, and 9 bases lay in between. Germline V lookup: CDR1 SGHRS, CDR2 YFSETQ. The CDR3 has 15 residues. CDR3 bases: TGCGCCAGCAGCTTGGCACAGCGGCCCTACAATGAGCAGTTCTTC. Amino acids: CASSLAQRPYNEQFF. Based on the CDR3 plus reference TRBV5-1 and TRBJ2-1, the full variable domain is KAGVTQTPRYLIKTRGQQVTLSCSPISGHRSVSWYQQTPGQGLQFLFEYFSETQRNKGNFPGRFSGRQFSNSRSEMNVSTLELGDSALYLCASSLAQRPYNEQFFGPGTRLTVL.

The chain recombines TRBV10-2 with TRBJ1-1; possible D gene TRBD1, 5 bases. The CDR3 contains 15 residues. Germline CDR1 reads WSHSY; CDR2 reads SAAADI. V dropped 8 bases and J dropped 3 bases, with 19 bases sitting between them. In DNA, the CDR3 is TGCGCCAGCGCTACTACCGAAGGGGCCGACACTGAAGCTTTCTTT. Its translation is CASATTEGADTEAFF.

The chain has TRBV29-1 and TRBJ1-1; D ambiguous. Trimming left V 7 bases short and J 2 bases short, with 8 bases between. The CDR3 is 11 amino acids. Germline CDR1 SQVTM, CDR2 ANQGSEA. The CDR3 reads CSARGNTEAFF. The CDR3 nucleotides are TGCAGCGCCAGAGGAAACACTGAAGCTTTCTTT.

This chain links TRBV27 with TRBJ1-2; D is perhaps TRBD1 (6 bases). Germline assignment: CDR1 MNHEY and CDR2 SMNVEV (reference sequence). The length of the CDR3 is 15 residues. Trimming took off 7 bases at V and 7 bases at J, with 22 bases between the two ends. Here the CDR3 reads CASTLTQGRGTGYTF. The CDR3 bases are TGTGCCAGCACTCTTACGCAGGGGAGAGGGACTGGCTACACCTTC.

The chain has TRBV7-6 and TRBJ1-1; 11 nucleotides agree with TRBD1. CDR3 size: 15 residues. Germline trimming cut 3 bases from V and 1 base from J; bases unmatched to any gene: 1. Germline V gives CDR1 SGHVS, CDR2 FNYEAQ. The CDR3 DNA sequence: TGTGCCAGCAGCTTGGGACAGGGGGGGAACACTGAAGCTTTCTTT. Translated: CASSLGQGGNTEAFF.

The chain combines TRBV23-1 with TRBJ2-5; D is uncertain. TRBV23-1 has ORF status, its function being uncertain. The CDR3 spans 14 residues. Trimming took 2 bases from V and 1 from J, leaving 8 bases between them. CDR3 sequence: CASSQQKTQETQYF. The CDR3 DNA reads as TGCGCCAGCAGTCAACAGAAAACCCAAGAGACCCAGTACTTC.

CDR3 bases: TGTGCCAGCAGACGGATGACAGGCGGGGAGACCCAGTACTTC. It specifies CASRRMTGGETQYF. This chain links TRBV7-2 with TRBJ2-5; possible D gene TRBD1, 6 bases. Germline V gene sequence: CDR1 SGHTA, CDR2 FQGNSA. V shed 6 bases and J shed 5 bases, with 16 bases lying between them. The CDR3 runs to 14 residues.